This TCR beta chain stems from a study of T cell repertoires in cytomegalovirus infection. Notes on this clonotype: A much bigger clone sits one base away, suggesting this may be a read error.

V gave up 4 bases and J gave up 6 bases, with 16 bases separating them. CDR3 length equals 14 residues. Germline V gene lookup returns CDR1 SGHTS and CDR2 YDEGEE. TCRdb re-called the reads through MiXCR, storing one row per CDR3 protein. The repertoire includes about 460,000 distinct CDR3 sequences, approximately 10% of them detected once, and 10% sits in the top ten. This chain links TRBV5-8 with TRBJ1-2, with TRBD1 as a possible D gene (6 bases). The source is a human donor in good health (CMV status not recorded). Some clones in this sample may be carry-over from other donors' samples. Input material: PBMCs. The CDR3 DNA is TGTGCCAGCAGCCCCTATGGGGGGCAGGATGGCTACACCTTC. Translation gives CASSPYGGQDGYTF.